This T cell receptor beta chain appears in the sequencing data of a study of Ad26.COV2.S vaccination and SARS-CoV-2 variants. Overall study context: Intramuscularly, Ad26.COV2.S was given either once or twice, 56 days apart.

About this clone itself: Antigen: not known.

Treatment here: around 19 received Ad26.COV2.S at low or high dose, single or two shots; about 5 received placebo; per-sample allocation not given. Collection of the samples took place on day 63 after the first injection of vaccine or placebo. Ad26 vector vaccine expressed Wuhan-strain SARS-CoV-2 spike. Measured with immunoSEQ multiplex PCR; TCRdb has only the in-frame clones, and not every one. Here the sample spans a few hundred thousand clones, around nine tenths being singletons. J was trimmed by 2 bases and V by 5 bases; bases with no gene match: 9. The germline gives CDR1 SEHNR, CDR2 FQNEAQ (reference sequence). CDR3 length: 16 amino acids. Findings and limits, study-wide: Similar non-spike TCR breadth was seen in vaccine and placebo recipients. Total T cell responses, in the TCR breadth and depth analyses, may have been underestimated.

Sequences were derived from peripheral blood, sampled in a trial of Ad26.COV2.S vaccine versus placebo. The chain links TRBV7-9 to TRBJ2-5; TRBD1 matches 9 bases. The TCR sequence derives from a person between 18 and 60 years old who received the Ad26.COV2.S COVID-19 vaccine or a placebo. The chain's CDR3 is CASSGRDRVPQETQYF. CDR3 DNA: TGTGCCAGCAGCGGTAGGGACAGGGTTCCACAAGAGACCCAGTACTTC.